Sequencing of this TCR beta chain was carried out in a study of blood T cells in healthy people across ages. Turning to the study itself: Roughly one uniquely barcoded beta molecule per two T cells was captured.

Alongside a J-beta primer mix, a sample-barcoded 5' primer served in a second PCR lasting about 6 to 12 cycles. A template-switch adaptor containing 12 random nucleotides labeled each cDNA molecule. Researchers report that each sample yielded at least 2.5 million CDR3-containing paired-end reads. TCRdb re-analysed the 5' RACE reads in MiXCR, keeping a single row per CDR3 protein. There are about 1.5 million distinct CDR3 sequences in the sample; approximately 42% occur only once, and about 4% lies in the top ten. The sequence was obtained from a woman younger than 35 in good health. The source material was blood.

This CDR3 reads CASSYQPPPGLAYNEQYF. DNA of the CDR3: TGTGCCAGCAGTTACCAGCCCCCTCCGGGACTAGCCTACAATGAGCAGTACTTC. V usage is TRBV6-5 and J usage is TRBJ2-1; TRBD2 aligns across 9 bases. The J call is in doubt because the DNA end fits TRBJ2-7 better. CDR1 and CDR2 (germline): MNHEY, SVGAGI. The length of the CDR3 is 18 residues.